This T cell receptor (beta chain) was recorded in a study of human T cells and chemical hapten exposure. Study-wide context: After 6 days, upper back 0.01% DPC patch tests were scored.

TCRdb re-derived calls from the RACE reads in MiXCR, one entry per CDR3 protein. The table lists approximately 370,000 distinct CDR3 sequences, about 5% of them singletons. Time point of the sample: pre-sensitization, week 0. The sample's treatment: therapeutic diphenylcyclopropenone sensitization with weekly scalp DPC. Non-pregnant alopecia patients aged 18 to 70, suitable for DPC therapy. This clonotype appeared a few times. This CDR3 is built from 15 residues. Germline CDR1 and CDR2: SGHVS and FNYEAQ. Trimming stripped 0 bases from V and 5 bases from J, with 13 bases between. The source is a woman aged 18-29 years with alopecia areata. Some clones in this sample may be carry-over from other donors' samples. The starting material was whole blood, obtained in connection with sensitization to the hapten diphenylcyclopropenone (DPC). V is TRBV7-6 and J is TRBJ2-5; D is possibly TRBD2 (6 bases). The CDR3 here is CASSLAAEGGETQYF. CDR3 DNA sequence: TGTGCCAGCAGCTTAGCTGCGGAGGGAGGTGAGACCCAGTACTTC.